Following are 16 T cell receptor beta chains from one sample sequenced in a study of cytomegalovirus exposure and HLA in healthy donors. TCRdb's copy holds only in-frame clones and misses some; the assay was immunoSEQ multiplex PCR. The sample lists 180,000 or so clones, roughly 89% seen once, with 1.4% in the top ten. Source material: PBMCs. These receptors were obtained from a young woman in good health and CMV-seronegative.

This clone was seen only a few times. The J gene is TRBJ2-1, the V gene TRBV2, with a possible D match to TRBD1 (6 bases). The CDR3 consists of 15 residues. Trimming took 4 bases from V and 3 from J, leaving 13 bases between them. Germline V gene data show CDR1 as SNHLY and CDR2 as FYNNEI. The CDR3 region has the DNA TGTGCCAGCAGTGCGGGGCAGGGGCGCTACAATGAGCAGTTCTTC. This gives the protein CASSAGQGRYNEQFF. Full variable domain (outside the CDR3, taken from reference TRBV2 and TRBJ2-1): EPEVTQTPSHQVTQMGQEVILRCVPISNHLYFYWYRQILGQKVEFLVSFYNNEISEKSEIFDDQFSVERPDGSNFTLKIRSTKLEDSAMYFCASSAGQGRYNEQFFGPGTRLTVL.

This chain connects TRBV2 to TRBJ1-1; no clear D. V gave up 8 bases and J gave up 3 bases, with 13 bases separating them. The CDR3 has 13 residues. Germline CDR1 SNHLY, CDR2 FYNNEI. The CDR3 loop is CASFETKDTEAFF. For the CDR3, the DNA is TGTGCCAGCTTTGAGACTAAGGACACTGAAGCTTTCTTT.

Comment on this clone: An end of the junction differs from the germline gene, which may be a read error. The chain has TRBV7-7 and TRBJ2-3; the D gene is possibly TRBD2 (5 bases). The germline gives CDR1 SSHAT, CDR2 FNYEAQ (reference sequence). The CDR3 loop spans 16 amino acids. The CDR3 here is CASSPKEGRYTDTQYF. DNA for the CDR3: TGTGCTAGCAGCCCAAAAGAGGGTCGATACACAGATACGCAGTATTTT.

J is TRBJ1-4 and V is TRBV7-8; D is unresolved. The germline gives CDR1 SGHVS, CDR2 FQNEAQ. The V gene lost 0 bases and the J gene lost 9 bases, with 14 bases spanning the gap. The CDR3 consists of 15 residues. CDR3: CASSLAGDGEKKLFF. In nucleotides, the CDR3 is TGTGCCAGCAGCTTAGCGGGCGACGGCGAGAAAAAACTGTTTTTT. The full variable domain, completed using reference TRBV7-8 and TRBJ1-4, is GAGVSQSPRYKVAKRGQDVALRCDPISGHVSLFWYQQALGQGPEFLTYFQNEAQLDKSGLPSDRFFAERPEGSVSTLKIQRTQQEDSAVYLCASSLAGDGEKKLFFGSGTQLSVL.

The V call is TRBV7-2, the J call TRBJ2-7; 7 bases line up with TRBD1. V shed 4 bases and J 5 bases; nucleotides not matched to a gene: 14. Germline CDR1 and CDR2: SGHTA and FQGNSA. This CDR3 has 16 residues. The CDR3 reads CASSSPGTAKGNEQYF. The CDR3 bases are TGTGCCAGCAGCTCCCCCGGGACAGCCAAGGGTAACGAGCAGTACTTC.

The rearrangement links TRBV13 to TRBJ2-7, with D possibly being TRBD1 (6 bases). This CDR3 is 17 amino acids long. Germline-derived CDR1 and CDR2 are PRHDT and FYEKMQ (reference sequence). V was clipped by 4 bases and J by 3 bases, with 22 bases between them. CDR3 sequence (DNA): TGTGCCAGCAGCTCCACCGTAAATGCAGGACAGAGCTACGAGCAGTACTTC. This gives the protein CASSSTVNAGQSYEQYF.

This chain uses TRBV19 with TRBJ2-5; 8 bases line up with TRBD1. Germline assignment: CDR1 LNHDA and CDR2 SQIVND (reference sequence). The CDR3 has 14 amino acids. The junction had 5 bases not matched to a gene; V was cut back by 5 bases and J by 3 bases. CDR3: CASSPGQGKETQYF. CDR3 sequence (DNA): TGTGCCAGTAGTCCCGGACAGGGTAAAGAGACCCAGTACTTC. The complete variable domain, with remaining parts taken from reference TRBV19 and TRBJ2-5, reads DGGITQSPKYLFRKEGQNVTLSCEQNLNHDAMYWYRQDPGQGLRLIYYSQIVNDFQKGDIAEGYSVSREKKESFPLTVTSAQKNPTAFYLCASSPGQGKETQYFGPGTRLLVL.

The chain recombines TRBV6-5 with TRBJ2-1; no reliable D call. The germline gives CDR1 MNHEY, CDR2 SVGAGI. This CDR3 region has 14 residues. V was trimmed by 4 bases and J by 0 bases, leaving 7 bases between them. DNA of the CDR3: TGTGCCAGCAGTTCAAGCATCTCCTACAATGAGCAGTTCTTC. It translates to CASSSSISYNEQFF.

CDR3 sequence: CASSQRDGSYEQYF. CDR3 nucleotides: TGCGCCAGCAGCCAAAGGGACGGGAGCTACGAGCAGTACTTC. The genes are TRBV4-1 and TRBJ2-7; TRBD2 might be the D (6 bases). The CDR3 sequence is 14 residues long. The germline V and J ends were trimmed by 2 bases and 3 bases, with 11 bases remaining between them. Germline assignment: CDR1 MGHRA and CDR2 YSYEKL.

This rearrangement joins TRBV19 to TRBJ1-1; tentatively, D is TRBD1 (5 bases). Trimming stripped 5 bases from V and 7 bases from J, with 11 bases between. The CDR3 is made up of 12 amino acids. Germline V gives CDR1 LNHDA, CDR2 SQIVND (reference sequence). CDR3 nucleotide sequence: TGTGCCAGTAGTCAGGGTCGAGGTGAAGCTTTCTTT. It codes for CASSQGRGEAFF.

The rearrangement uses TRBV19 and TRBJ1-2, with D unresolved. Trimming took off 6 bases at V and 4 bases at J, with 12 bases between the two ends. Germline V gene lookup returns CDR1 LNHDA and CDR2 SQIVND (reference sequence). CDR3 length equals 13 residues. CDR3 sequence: CASSPAVFYGYTF. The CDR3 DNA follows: TGTGCCAGTAGCCCGGCGGTGTTCTATGGCTACACCTTC.

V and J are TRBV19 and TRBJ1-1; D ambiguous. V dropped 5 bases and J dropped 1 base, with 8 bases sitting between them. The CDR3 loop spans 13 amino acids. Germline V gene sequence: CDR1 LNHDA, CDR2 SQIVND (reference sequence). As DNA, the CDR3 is TGTGCCAGTAGTCCCGTCGGGAACACTGAAGCTTTCTTT. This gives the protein CASSPVGNTEAFF.

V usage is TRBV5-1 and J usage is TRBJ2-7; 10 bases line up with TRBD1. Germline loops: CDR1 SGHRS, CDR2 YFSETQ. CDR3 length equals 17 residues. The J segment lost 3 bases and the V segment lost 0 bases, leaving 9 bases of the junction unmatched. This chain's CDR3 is CASSLGPPDRGNYEQYF. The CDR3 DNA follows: TGCGCCAGCAGCTTGGGGCCCCCGGACAGGGGGAACTACGAGCAGTACTTC.

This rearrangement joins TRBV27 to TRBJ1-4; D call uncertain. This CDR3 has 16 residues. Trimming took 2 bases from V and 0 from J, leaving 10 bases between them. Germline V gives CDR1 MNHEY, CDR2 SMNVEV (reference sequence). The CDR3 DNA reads TGTGCCAGCAGTTTACGAGGCATCGCAACTAATGAAAAACTGTTTTTT. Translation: CASSLRGIATNEKLFF.

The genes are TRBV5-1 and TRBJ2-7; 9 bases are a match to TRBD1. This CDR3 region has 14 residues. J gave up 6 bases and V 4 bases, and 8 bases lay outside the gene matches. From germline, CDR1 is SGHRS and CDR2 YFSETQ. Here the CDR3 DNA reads TGCGCCAGCAGCATAGGACAGGGGACGGGCGAGCAGTACTTC. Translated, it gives CASSIGQGTGEQYF. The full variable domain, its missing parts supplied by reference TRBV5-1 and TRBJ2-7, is KAGVTQTPRYLIKTRGQQVTLSCSPISGHRSVSWYQQTPGQGLQFLFEYFSETQRNKGNFPGRFSGRQFSNSRSEMNVSTLELGDSALYLCASSIGQGTGEQYFGPGTRLTVT.

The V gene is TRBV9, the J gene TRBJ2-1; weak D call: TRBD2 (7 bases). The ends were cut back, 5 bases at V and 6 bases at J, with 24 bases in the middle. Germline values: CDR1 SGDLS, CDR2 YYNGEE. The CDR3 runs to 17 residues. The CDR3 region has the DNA TGTGCCAGCAGTATCACCCCCTGGGGGGGCACAGGCAATGAGCAGTTCTTC. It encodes CASSITPWGGTGNEQFF.